These T cell receptor beta chains were read from a single sample in a study of identical twins. TCRdb reprocessed the 5' RACE reads with MiXCR, giving one entry per CDR3 protein. This table has nearly 900,000 distinct CDR3 sequences, more than 9% appearing once. Another study also made use of these data, one on yellow fever vaccine responses in identical twins.

The material sequenced was PBMCs. All receptors derive from a woman between 18 and 29 years old in good health. Each CDR3 is given with its conserved first and last residue. D genes are given only for firm matches. Clone sizes are given selectively: once, few, many, or a class where the clone is expanded.

V	J	D	length	size	CDR3	DNA
TRBV28	TRBJ2-5	TRBD1	17	few	CASSLSRSGQFKETQYF	TGTGCCAGCAGTTTATCCCGGTCGGGACAGTTTAAAGAGACCCAGTACTTC
TRBV3-1	TRBJ1-5	-	14	-	CASSQYFAREPQHF	TGTGCCAGCAGCCAATACTTCGCCCGGGAGCCCCAGCATTTT
TRBV2	TRBJ2-5	-	13	many	CASLGQGEETQYF	TGTGCCAGCCTCGGCCAGGGAGAAGAGACCCAGTACTTC
TRBV20-1	TRBJ2-1	-	13	few	CSAHSLGVREQFF	TGCAGTGCCCATAGTTTGGGGGTGCGTGAGCAGTTCTTC
TRBV3-1	TRBJ2-1	-	12	few	CASSQKGNEQFF	TGTGCCAGCAGCCAGAAAGGCAATGAGCAGTTCTTC
TRBV7-9	TRBJ1-1	-	12	-	CASSYTETEAFF	TGTGCCAGCAGCTATACAGAGACTGAAGCTTTCTTT
TRBV20-1	TRBJ2-5	TRBD2	13	-	CSATASGWETQYF	TGCAGTGCTACGGCTAGCGGGTGGGAGACCCAGTACTTC
TRBV12-3/TRBV12-4	TRBJ2-2	TRBD1	14	many	CASSPTGVTGELFF	TGTGCCAGCAGCCCGACAGGGGTCACCGGGGAGCTGTTTTTT
TRBV5-5	TRBJ2-2	TRBD2	15	many	CASSERTSGEGELFF	TGTGCCAGCAGCGAACGGACTAGCGGGGAAGGGGAGCTGTTTTTT
TRBV28	TRBJ1-4	-	14	few	CASSSPGGDEKLFF	TGTGCCAGCAGTAGTCCCGGGGGGGATGAAAAACTGTTTTTT
TRBV5-1	TRBJ2-2	TRBD2	15	few	CASSAWTSGTGELFF	TGCGCCAGCAGCGCATGGACTAGCGGTACCGGGGAGCTGTTTTTT
TRBV5-1	TRBJ2-1	-	14	few	CASSEGWLSIEQFF	TGCGCCAGCAGCGAGGGGTGGTTGTCAATTGAGCAGTTCTTC
TRBV2	TRBJ2-3	-	11	few	CASMGPDTQYF	TGTGCCAGTATGGGCCCGGATACGCAGTATTTT
TRBV27	TRBJ2-3	TRBD2	18	few	CASSSKPGLAGGTDTQYF	TGTGCCAGCAGTTCAAAGCCGGGACTAGCGGGAGGAACAGATACGCAGTATTTT
TRBV7-9	TRBJ2-5	-	15	-	CASSLTDGTQETQYF	TGTGCCAGCAGCTTAACTGACGGAACCCAAGAGACCCAGTACTTC
TRBV28	TRBJ1-6	-	15	few	CASIRSGSYNSPLHF	TGTGCCAGCATTCGGTCGGGCTCCTATAATTCACCCCTCCACTTT
TRBV11-2	TRBJ2-1	-	15	-	CASSSIQGLDNEQFF	TGTGCCAGCAGCTCGATCCAGGGACTGGACAATGAGCAGTTCTTC
TRBV7-3	TRBJ2-1	TRBD1	15	few	CASSSTGTGSNEQFF	TGTGCCAGCAGCTCTACCGGGACAGGGTCAAACGAGCAGTTCTTC
TRBV20-1	TRBJ2-1	-	14	many	CSASIRGWGNEQFF	TGCAGTGCTAGTATCCGGGGTTGGGGGAATGAGCAGTTCTTC